Listed below are T cell receptor beta chains from one sample, sequenced in a study of Ad26.COV2.S vaccination and SARS-CoV-2 variants. Measured with immunoSEQ multiplex PCR; TCRdb has only the in-frame clones, and not every one. The sample contains about 680,000 clones, 80% to 90% of which appear only once. The sequenced sample was peripheral blood, obtained in a trial of Ad26.COV2.S vaccine versus placebo. All receptors derive from a person between 18 and 59 years old who received the Ad26.COV2.S COVID-19 vaccine or a placebo. Each CDR3 is given with its conserved first and last residue. Each record gives: clone size, V gene, J gene, D gene, CDR3 DNA, CDR3 protein. A D gene is named only where the DNA matches it firmly. Expanded clones are given a class, and other clones once, few, many or no size at all.

clone_size: NA; v_call: TRBV5-4; j_call: TRBJ2-5; d_call: NA; cdr3_nt: TGTGCCAGCAGCTTGGCTGGCAGGACTCATGAGACCCAGTACTTC; cdr3_aa: CASSLAGRTHETQYF
clone_size: NA; v_call: TRBV5-1; j_call: TRBJ2-4; d_call: TRBD2; cdr3_nt: TGCGCCAGCAGCTTGGAGCGGGGGATAGCCAAAAACATTCAGTACTTC; cdr3_aa: CASSLERGIAKNIQYF
clone_size: NA; v_call: TRBV6-5; j_call: TRBJ2-3; d_call: NA; cdr3_nt: TGTGCCAGCAGCCTTCTACCCCCCCCAGATACGCAGTATTTT; cdr3_aa: CASSLLPPPDTQYF
clone_size: NA; v_call: TRBV2; j_call: TRBJ2-2; d_call: TRBD1; cdr3_nt: TGTGCCAGCGCAGACAGGGCTTCTCCCGGGGAGCTGTTTTTT; cdr3_aa: CASADRASPGELFF
clone_size: NA; v_call: TRBV7-8; j_call: TRBJ2-4; d_call: NA; cdr3_nt: TGTGCCAGCAGCGTGGGGACCCCCGAAAACATTCAGTACTTC; cdr3_aa: CASSVGTPENIQYF
clone_size: NA; v_call: TRBV15; j_call: TRBJ2-5; d_call: NA; cdr3_nt: TGTGCCACCAGCAGAGTGGAGGAAAACGTCGAGACCCAGTACTTC; cdr3_aa: CATSRVEENVETQYF
clone_size: NA; v_call: TRBV11-3; j_call: TRBJ2-6; d_call: NA; cdr3_nt: TGTGCCAGCAGCTTGGCTGGGGCCAACGTCCTGACTTTC; cdr3_aa: CASSLAGANVLTF
clone_size: NA; v_call: TRBV7-9; j_call: TRBJ2-5; d_call: NA; cdr3_nt: TGTGCCAGCAGCTACGGCAGCGTCATGACCCAGTACTTC; cdr3_aa: CASSYGSVMTQYF
clone_size: once; v_call: TRBV6-1; j_call: TRBJ1-1; d_call: NA; cdr3_nt: TGTGCCAGCAGTGAATGGGATTCTAGGCCTCCTGAAGCTTTCTTT; cdr3_aa: CASSEWDSRPPEAFF
clone_size: NA; v_call: TRBV6-1; j_call: TRBJ1-2; d_call: NA; cdr3_nt: TGTGCCAGCAGTGGGGCGGCGGCAGCCGAATCACCCTTCAAGAACTATGGCTACACCTTC; cdr3_aa: CASSGAAAAESPFKNYGYTF
clone_size: NA; v_call: TRBV6-2/TRBV6-3; j_call: TRBJ1-6; d_call: NA; cdr3_nt: TGTGCCAGCAGTTCCTACCATCAAGGGACCGGGCCTAATTCACCCCTCCACTTT; cdr3_aa: CASSSYHQGTGPNSPLHF
clone_size: once; v_call: TRBV19; j_call: TRBJ1-5; d_call: TRBD1; cdr3_nt: TGTGCCAGTAGTACCAGGGACAGGGACAATCAGCCCCAGCATTTT; cdr3_aa: CASSTRDRDNQPQHF
clone_size: NA; v_call: TRBV6-5; j_call: TRBJ2-1; d_call: TRBD1; cdr3_nt: TGTGCCAGCAGCCCCGGGACAGTTAGTAATGAGCAGTTCTTC; cdr3_aa: CASSPGTVSNEQFF
clone_size: once; v_call: TRBV6-5; j_call: TRBJ1-5; d_call: TRBD1; cdr3_nt: TGTGCCAGCAGTTACTCTCCAACAGGGGTGGATCAGCCCCAGCATTTT; cdr3_aa: CASSYSPTGVDQPQHF
clone_size: NA; v_call: TRBV2; j_call: TRBJ1-2; d_call: NA; cdr3_nt: TGTGCCAGCAGGGGAGCTAACTATGGCTACACCTTC; cdr3_aa: CASRGANYGYTF
clone_size: NA; v_call: TRBV4-2; j_call: TRBJ1-1; d_call: NA; cdr3_nt: TGTGCCAGCAGCCAAGATCCCGGGACACCAAACACTGAAGCTTTCTTT; cdr3_aa: CASSQDPGTPNTEAFF
clone_size: NA; v_call: TRBV7-3; j_call: TRBJ2-2; d_call: NA; cdr3_nt: TGTGCCAGCAGCTTTGGGGGAGTTGGGGCCGGGGAGCTGTTTTTT; cdr3_aa: CASSFGGVGAGELFF
clone_size: NA; v_call: TRBV14; j_call: TRBJ2-5; d_call: NA; cdr3_nt: TGTGCCAGCAGCCAAGATTGGGTACCCCAGTACTTC; cdr3_aa: CASSQDWVPQYF
clone_size: NA; v_call: TRBV4-3; j_call: TRBJ2-2; d_call: NA; cdr3_nt: TGCGCCAGCAGCCAAGATCACATCAGGACAGACCAGAGGACCGGGGAGCTGTTTTTT; cdr3_aa: CASSQDHIRTDQRTGELFF
clone_size: NA; v_call: TRBV5-4; j_call: TRBJ2-5; d_call: NA; cdr3_nt: TGTGCCAGCAGCGTTCCGGGACGGCCAGGCTCCCAGTACTTC; cdr3_aa: CASSVPGRPGSQYF
clone_size: NA; v_call: TRBV6-4; j_call: TRBJ2-5; d_call: TRBD2; cdr3_nt: TGTGCCAGCAGGCGACTAGCGGAAGAGACCCAGTACTTC; cdr3_aa: CASRRLAEETQYF
clone_size: NA; v_call: TRBV25-1; j_call: TRBJ1-3; d_call: NA; cdr3_nt: TGTGCCAGCAGTGAATTTGTGGTTGGAAACACCATATATTTT; cdr3_aa: CASSEFVVGNTIYF
clone_size: NA; v_call: TRBV24-1; j_call: TRBJ2-5; d_call: NA; cdr3_nt: TGTGCCACCAGTGATCACGGGACGGTTCAGGAGACCCAGTACTTC; cdr3_aa: CATSDHGTVQETQYF
clone_size: NA; v_call: TRBV19; j_call: TRBJ2-3; d_call: NA; cdr3_nt: TGTGCCAGTAGTATGGCAGATACGCAGTATTTT; cdr3_aa: CASSMADTQYF
clone_size: NA; v_call: TRBV3-1/TRBV3-2; j_call: TRBJ1-2; d_call: TRBD1; cdr3_nt: TGTGCCAGCAGCCAAGAAGGGACAGGGGGAGGAGGCTACACCTTC; cdr3_aa: CASSQEGTGGGGYTF
clone_size: NA; v_call: TRBV21-1; j_call: TRBJ2-2; d_call: NA; cdr3_nt: TGTGCCAGCAGCAAGAAGATGAACACCGGGGAGCTGTTTTTT; cdr3_aa: CASSKKMNTGELFF
clone_size: NA; v_call: TRBV10-3; j_call: TRBJ1-1; d_call: NA; cdr3_nt: TGTGCCATCACCAGTTCCACCAACACTGAAGCTTTCTTT; cdr3_aa: CAITSSTNTEAFF
clone_size: NA; v_call: TRBV12-3/TRBV12-4; j_call: TRBJ1-1; d_call: NA; cdr3_nt: TGTGCCAGCAGACCGGACCCGTACACTGAAGCTTTCTTT; cdr3_aa: CASRPDPYTEAFF
clone_size: NA; v_call: TRBV14; j_call: TRBJ2-5; d_call: TRBD1; cdr3_nt: TGTGCCAGCAGCCAAGATAGGACAGGCCAAGAGACCCAGTACTTC; cdr3_aa: CASSQDRTGQETQYF
clone_size: few; v_call: TRBV7-9; j_call: TRBJ2-7; d_call: NA; cdr3_nt: TGTGCCAGCAGCACTGTGGGACACTACGAGCAGTACTTC; cdr3_aa: CASSTVGHYEQYF
clone_size: NA; v_call: TRBV18; j_call: TRBJ2-5; d_call: NA; cdr3_nt: TGTGCCAGCTCACCACCTCTGGGAAGGGGGGAGACCCAGTACTTC; cdr3_aa: CASSPPLGRGETQYF
clone_size: NA; v_call: TRBV4-1; j_call: TRBJ1-5; d_call: NA; cdr3_nt: TGCGCCAGCAGCCAAGTGGCAAGCAATCAGCCCCAGCATTTT; cdr3_aa: CASSQVASNQPQHF
clone_size: NA; v_call: TRBV2; j_call: TRBJ2-2; d_call: NA; cdr3_nt: TGTGCCAGCAGCAGGCACACCGGGGAGCTGTTTTTT; cdr3_aa: CASSRHTGELFF
clone_size: NA; v_call: TRBV18; j_call: TRBJ1-2; d_call: NA; cdr3_nt: TGTGCCAGCTCACCTCCCGCCGGGGGCGCACGGTATGGCTACACCTTC; cdr3_aa: CASSPPAGGARYGYTF
clone_size: NA; v_call: TRBV21-1; j_call: TRBJ1-5; d_call: NA; cdr3_nt: TGTGCCAGCAGCAATTACCGGACATCCTATCAGCCCCAGCATTTT; cdr3_aa: CASSNYRTSYQPQHF
clone_size: NA; v_call: TRBV5-6; j_call: TRBJ2-3; d_call: NA; cdr3_nt: TGTGCCAGCAGCGCCGGGATCGCTAGCACAGATACGCAGTATTTT; cdr3_aa: CASSAGIASTDTQYF
clone_size: NA; v_call: TRBV19; j_call: TRBJ1-3; d_call: NA; cdr3_nt: TGTGCCAGCTCAACCCGGGACCCAAGGGGAAACACCATATATTTT; cdr3_aa: CASSTRDPRGNTIYF
clone_size: NA; v_call: TRBV9; j_call: TRBJ2-3; d_call: NA; cdr3_nt: TGTGCCAGCAGCGTAAGGTCCGGGGGTATGACAGATACGCAGTATTTT; cdr3_aa: CASSVRSGGMTDTQYF
clone_size: NA; v_call: TRBV30; j_call: TRBJ2-5; d_call: TRBD2; cdr3_nt: TGTGCCCGCAGGGGTAGCGGGAGTATGGAGACCCAGTACTTC; cdr3_aa: CARRGSGSMETQYF
clone_size: NA; v_call: TRBV29-1; j_call: TRBJ2-5; d_call: NA; cdr3_nt: TGCAGCGTTGAAATCGGGGGACAAGAGACCCAGTACTTC; cdr3_aa: CSVEIGGQETQYF
clone_size: NA; v_call: TRBV6-2/TRBV6-3; j_call: TRBJ2-6; d_call: TRBD1; cdr3_nt: TGTGCCAGCAGTTCTTACCCCGGGACAGCGACTATTGGGGCCAACGTCCTGACTTTC; cdr3_aa: CASSSYPGTATIGANVLTF
clone_size: NA; v_call: TRBV7-6; j_call: TRBJ2-5; d_call: TRBD1; cdr3_nt: TGTGCCAGCAGCTTAGGGGGCTCAGGGGGCGAGACCCAGTACTTC; cdr3_aa: CASSLGGSGGETQYF
clone_size: once; v_call: TRBV25-1; j_call: TRBJ2-2; d_call: TRBD2; cdr3_nt: TGTGCCAGCAGAAGGGGAGGGACGAACACCGGGGAGCTGTTTTTT; cdr3_aa: CASRRGGTNTGELFF
clone_size: NA; v_call: TRBV7-8; j_call: TRBJ2-5; d_call: TRBD1; cdr3_nt: TGTGCCAGCAGCTTACTTCCGGCTGGACAGGCGCAAGAGACCCAGTACTTC; cdr3_aa: CASSLLPAGQAQETQYF
clone_size: NA; v_call: TRBV12-3/TRBV12-4; j_call: TRBJ2-5; d_call: TRBD1; cdr3_nt: TGTGCCAGCAATAACAGGGGCCAAGAGACCCAGTACTTC; cdr3_aa: CASNNRGQETQYF
clone_size: NA; v_call: TRBV20-1; j_call: TRBJ2-1; d_call: NA; cdr3_nt: TGCAGTGCTAGAGATTGGGATGAGCAGTTCTTC; cdr3_aa: CSARDWDEQFF
clone_size: NA; v_call: TRBV10-3; j_call: TRBJ1-5; d_call: TRBD1; cdr3_nt: TGTGCCATCAGTGATGGGGACAGTTTGCAGCCCCAGCATTTT; cdr3_aa: CAISDGDSLQPQHF
clone_size: NA; v_call: TRBV4-2; j_call: TRBJ2-7; d_call: NA; cdr3_nt: TGTGCCAGCAGCCAAGTGTCGGGGCTGACCTCCTACGAGCAGTACTTC; cdr3_aa: CASSQVSGLTSYEQYF
clone_size: few; v_call: TRBV5-1; j_call: TRBJ2-1; d_call: TRBD2; cdr3_nt: TGCGCCAGCAGCTGGGGTAGCGGGAGTCGGAATGAGCAGTTCTTC; cdr3_aa: CASSWGSGSRNEQFF
clone_size: NA; v_call: TRBV6-5; j_call: TRBJ2-2; d_call: NA; cdr3_nt: TGTGCCAGCAGGAGCACCGGGGAGCTGTTTTTT; cdr3_aa: CASRSTGELFF
clone_size: NA; v_call: TRBV29-1; j_call: TRBJ1-2; d_call: NA; cdr3_nt: TGCAGCGTGCGCCGAGGGGGATACTATGGCTACACCTTC; cdr3_aa: CSVRRGGYYGYTF
clone_size: NA; v_call: TRBV25-1; j_call: TRBJ1-1; d_call: NA; cdr3_nt: TGTGCCAGCAGTCCAACGACGGTGAAGAACACTGAAGCTTTCTTT; cdr3_aa: CASSPTTVKNTEAFF
clone_size: NA; v_call: TRBV5-4; j_call: TRBJ1-3; d_call: NA; cdr3_nt: TGTGCCAGCAGCTTGAGAGCCTCCACCGTCGGAAACACCATATATTTT; cdr3_aa: CASSLRASTVGNTIYF
clone_size: NA; v_call: TRBV12-3/TRBV12-4; j_call: TRBJ1-4; d_call: NA; cdr3_nt: TGTGCCAGCAAGGAACCGGGAAATGAAAAACTGTTTTTT; cdr3_aa: CASKEPGNEKLFF
clone_size: NA; v_call: TRBV5-1; j_call: TRBJ1-2; d_call: TRBD1; cdr3_nt: TGCGCCAGCAGCTTTACGGGACAGTCTTTCTACACCTTC; cdr3_aa: CASSFTGQSFYTF
clone_size: NA; v_call: TRBV15; j_call: TRBJ1-2; d_call: NA; cdr3_nt: TGTGCCACCACGGAGGGGACAAGCTGGAGCTACACCTTC; cdr3_aa: CATTEGTSWSYTF
clone_size: NA; v_call: TRBV29-1; j_call: TRBJ1-1; d_call: TRBD1; cdr3_nt: TGCAGCGTTCGGCAGGGGGGGACTGAAGCTTTCTTT; cdr3_aa: CSVRQGGTEAFF
clone_size: NA; v_call: TRBV10-3; j_call: TRBJ2-1; d_call: TRBD2; cdr3_nt: TGTGCCATCAGGGCTAGCGGGAGAGATGAGCAGTTCTTC; cdr3_aa: CAIRASGRDEQFF
clone_size: once; v_call: TRBV11-2; j_call: TRBJ1-1; d_call: NA; cdr3_nt: TGTGCCAGCAGGGTGGGGGGTGAAGCTTTCTTT; cdr3_aa: CASRVGGEAFF